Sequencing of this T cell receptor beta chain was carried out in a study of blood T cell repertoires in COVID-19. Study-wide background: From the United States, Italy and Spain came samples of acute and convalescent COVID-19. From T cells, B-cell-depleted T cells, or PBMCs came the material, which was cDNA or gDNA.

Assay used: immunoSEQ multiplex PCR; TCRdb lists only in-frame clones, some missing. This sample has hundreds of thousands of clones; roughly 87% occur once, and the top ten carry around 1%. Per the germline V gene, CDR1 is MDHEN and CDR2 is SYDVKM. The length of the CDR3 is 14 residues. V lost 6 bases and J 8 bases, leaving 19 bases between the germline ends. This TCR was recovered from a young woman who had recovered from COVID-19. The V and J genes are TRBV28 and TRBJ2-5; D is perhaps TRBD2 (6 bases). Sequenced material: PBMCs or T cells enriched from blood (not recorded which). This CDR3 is CASRPGDSQFTQYF. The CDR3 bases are TGTGCCAGCAGGCCTGGGGACTCACAGTTCACCCAGTACTTC. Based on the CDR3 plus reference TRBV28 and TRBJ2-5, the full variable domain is DVKVTQSSRYLVKRTGEKVFLECVQDMDHENMFWYRQDPGLGLRLIYFSYDVKMKEKGDIPEGYSVSREKKERFSLILESASTNQTSMYLCASRPGDSQFTQYFGPGTRLLVL.